These 5 T cell receptor beta chains came from one sample sequenced in a study of blood T cell repertoires in COVID-19 (dated by TCRdb to the early 2020s). The library was built by means of the immunoSEQ multiplex PCR assay. The clones in this table, taken by TCRdb from immuneACCESS, are in-frame only. Not every clone is retained; where verified, under half of the shortfall comes from an unresolved V gene, and the cause of the rest is unknown. This sample gives roughly 250,000 clones in total; around 85% of them show up just once. More than 4% of the sample lies in the top ten. Sequenced: PBMCs or T cells enriched from blood (not recorded which). The receptors stem from a woman in her twenties or thirties who had recovered from COVID-19.

V is TRBV28 and J is TRBJ1-2, with 7 bases that match TRBD1. This CDR3 has 11 residues. CDR1 is MDHEN, CDR2 SYDVKM, per germline. The junction had 5 bases not matched to a gene; V was cut back by 10 bases and J by 6 bases. The CDR3 region is CATLDRDGYTF. The CDR3 DNA sequence: TGTGCCACCCTAGACAGGGATGGCTACACCTTC.

The count of this clone is one. The chain recombines TRBV28 with TRBJ1-2; no definite D call. Germline CDR1 is MDHEN and CDR2 is SYDVKM. The CDR3 is 13 residues long. The germline V and J ends were trimmed by 5 bases and 7 bases, with 14 bases remaining between them. The CDR3 region is CASSPVERAGYTF. The CDR3 DNA sequence: TGTGCCAGCAGTCCCGTTGAGAGGGCTGGCTACACCTTC.

The V gene is TRBV5-5, the J gene TRBJ1-6, with D tentatively TRBD1 (5 bases). CDR3 size: 14 residues. Trimming left V 0 bases short and J 6 bases short, with 7 bases between. CDR1 is SGHKS and CDR2 is YYEKEE in the germline V gene (reference sequence). The CDR3 coding sequence is TGTGCCAGCAGCTTGGTAGACAGTAATTCACCCCTCCACTTT. Protein product: CASSLVDSNSPLHF.

The genes are TRBV23-1 and TRBJ1-5; TRBD1 aligns across 9 bases. TRBV23-1 is labeled an ORF, and its function is uncertain. Trimming removed 0 bases from V and 5 bases from J; junction bases left unmatched: 8. The CDR3 is 17 residues long. In DNA, the CDR3 is TGCGCCAGCAGTCAATCACCGGGACAGGGATCCGATCAGCCCCAGCATTTT. It specifies CASSQSPGQGSDQPQHF.

As concerns this clone: A junction boundary mismatches the germline segment, possibly from a read error. The rearrangement links TRBV11-3 to TRBJ2-3; 14 nucleotides line up with TRBD2. The CDR3 is 13 amino acids. Looked up from germline, CDR1 is SGHNT and CDR2 is YENEEA. The chain's CDR3 is CASSSGTSGSRDF. DNA of the CDR3: TGTGCCAGCAGCTCGGGGACTAGCGGGAGTCGAGATTTT.